This T cell receptor beta chain is from a study of blood T cells in healthy people across ages. The study's findings and limits: Age brought a roughly linear fall in TCR beta diversity measured per million T cells.

Primers used in a second PCR of about 7 to 11 cycles were a sample-barcoded 5' primer and a J-beta primer mix. Each CDR3 protein is one row after TCRdb ran MiXCR on the 5' RACE reads. The data show about 650,000 distinct CDR3 sequences, approximately 52% seen once. As regards this clonotype: Its antigen remains unidentified.

The CDR3 sequence is 13 residues long. Looked up from germline, CDR1 is LGHNA and CDR2 is YNFKEQ. Trimming left V 1 base short and J 9 bases short, with 10 bases between. Donors each provided approximately 9.6 milliliters of peripheral blood. J is TRBJ2-1 and V is TRBV4-2, with D possibly being TRBD2 (5 bases). The receptor comes from a woman aged 80 or over in good health. Sequencing was carried out using blood. In DNA form, the CDR3 reads TGTGCCAGCAGCCAAGTGAGGGCTAGTGAGCAGTTCTTC. Amino acid sequence: CASSQVRASEQFF.